This T cell receptor beta chain was recorded in a study of shared clonotypes between healthy human individuals. From germline, CDR1 is ENHRY and CDR2 SYGVKD. The CDR3 totals 12 residues. The ends were cut back, 4 bases at V and 7 bases at J, with 10 bases in the middle. Sequencing used immunoSEQ multiplex PCR; TCRdb keeps in-frame clones, though not all of them. The table lists millions of clones, 85% to 95% of them singletons, with more than 0.1% in the top ten. Sequenced input: naive CD4+ T cells sorted from blood. Subset: CD45RA+ positively selected. The chain carries TRBV10-3 and TRBJ1-1; no firm D call. This sequence originates from a man aged 18 to 29 in good health. The CDR3 region is CAISVDPFEAFF. The CDR3 bases are TGTGCCATCAGTGTGGACCCCTTTGAAGCTTTCTTT.